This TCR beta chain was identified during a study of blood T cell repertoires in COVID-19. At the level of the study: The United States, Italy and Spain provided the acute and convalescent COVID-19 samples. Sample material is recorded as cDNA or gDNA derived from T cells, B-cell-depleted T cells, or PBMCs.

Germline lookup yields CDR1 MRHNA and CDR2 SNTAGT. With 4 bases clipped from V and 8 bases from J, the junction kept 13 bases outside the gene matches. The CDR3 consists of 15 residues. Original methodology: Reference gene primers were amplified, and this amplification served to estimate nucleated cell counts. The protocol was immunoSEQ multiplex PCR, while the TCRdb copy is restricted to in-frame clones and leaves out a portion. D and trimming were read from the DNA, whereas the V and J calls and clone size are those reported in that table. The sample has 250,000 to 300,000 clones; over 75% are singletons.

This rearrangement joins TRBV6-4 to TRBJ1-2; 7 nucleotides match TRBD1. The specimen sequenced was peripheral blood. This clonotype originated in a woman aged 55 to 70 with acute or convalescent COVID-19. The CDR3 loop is CASSAQTTGSGGYTF. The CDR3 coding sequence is TGTGCCAGCAGTGCCCAAACGACAGGGTCGGGGGGCTACACCTTC.